A single T cell receptor beta chain is shown here with its context. What it binds is unknown. The sample originates from a study of cytomegalovirus exposure and HLA in healthy donors. The study, taken as a whole, reports: The listing of approximately 160 TCR beta chains classed them as cytomegalovirus-associated. Testing in vitro showed a few CMV-associated chains specific for CMV antigens. A missense variant in DCLRE1C was later tied to TCR beta V- and J-gene trimming. Later findings reportedly placed an Asian-associated ancestry cluster below the roughly 700-donor mean for N-insertions.

Trimming took 4 bases from V and 6 from J; bases not matched to a gene: 8. Germline CDR1 is MNHEY and CDR2 is SVGAGI. This CDR3 contains 15 residues. The PCR employed 60 Vbeta primers together with 13 Jbeta primers. Sequencing used immunoSEQ multiplex PCR; TCRdb keeps in-frame clones, though not all of them. The listing records some 84,000 clones. The sequence came from a man aged 45-65 years in good health and CMV-seronegative. The sample was PBMCs. The gene calls are TRBV6-5 and TRBJ1-1; 10 nucleotides line up with TRBD1. The CDR3 bases are TGTGCCAGCAGTTGGCCGGGACAGGGGAGAGCTGAAGCTTTCTTT. Residues: CASSWPGQGRAEAFF.